This T cell receptor beta chain originates from a study of blood T cell repertoires in COVID-19. Study details: From T cells, B-cell-depleted T cells, or PBMCs came the material, which was cDNA or gDNA.

Deletions cut 6 bases from V and 1 base from J, with 12 bases between. Looked up from germline, CDR1 is LNHDA and CDR2 is SQIVND (reference sequence). The CDR3 is 14 amino acids. In the original workflow: Amplified reference gene primers provided the basis for estimating nucleated cell counts. TCRdb's table, derived via immunoSEQ multiplex PCR, lists solely in-frame clones and lacks some. The V and J calls and clone size were taken over from that table, and D and trimming were inferred from the DNA. The repertoire holds fewer than 250,000 clones, with around 80% as singletons. The V and J genes are TRBV19 and TRBJ1-1; D is possibly TRBD1 (5 bases). Sequenced material: peripheral blood. The TCR comes from a woman aged 80 or over with acute or convalescent COVID-19. CDR3 bases: TGTGCCAGTAGGGCCCTGGGGGGGAACACTGAAGCTTTCTTT. It is translated as CASRALGGNTEAFF.